Reported below is one T cell receptor (beta chain). Its antigen is still unknown. The data are from a study of T cell responses to AZD1222 COVID-19 vaccine. Study-level points and caveats: Only after the peak T cell response were repertoires sampled.

Germline V CDR1 and CDR2: LNHDA, SQIVND (reference sequence). V trimming: 5 bases; J trimming: 13 bases; junction bases outside the gene matches: 6. CDR3 length: 13 residues. Produced via immunoSEQ multiplex PCR; TCRdb's table is partial and in-frame only. Found here are tens of thousands of clones, about nine tenths of them singletons; the top ten hold around 1.4%. This sequence originates from an adult who received the AZD1222 COVID-19 vaccine. This chain uses TRBV19 with TRBJ2-1, with 12 bases lining up with TRBD1. The sequences come from peripheral blood, collected 28 days after the second AZD1222 dose. The CDR3 coding sequence is TGTGCCAGTAGTGGAGGGACAGGGGGCACCCAGTTCTTC. This encodes CASSGGTGGTQFF.